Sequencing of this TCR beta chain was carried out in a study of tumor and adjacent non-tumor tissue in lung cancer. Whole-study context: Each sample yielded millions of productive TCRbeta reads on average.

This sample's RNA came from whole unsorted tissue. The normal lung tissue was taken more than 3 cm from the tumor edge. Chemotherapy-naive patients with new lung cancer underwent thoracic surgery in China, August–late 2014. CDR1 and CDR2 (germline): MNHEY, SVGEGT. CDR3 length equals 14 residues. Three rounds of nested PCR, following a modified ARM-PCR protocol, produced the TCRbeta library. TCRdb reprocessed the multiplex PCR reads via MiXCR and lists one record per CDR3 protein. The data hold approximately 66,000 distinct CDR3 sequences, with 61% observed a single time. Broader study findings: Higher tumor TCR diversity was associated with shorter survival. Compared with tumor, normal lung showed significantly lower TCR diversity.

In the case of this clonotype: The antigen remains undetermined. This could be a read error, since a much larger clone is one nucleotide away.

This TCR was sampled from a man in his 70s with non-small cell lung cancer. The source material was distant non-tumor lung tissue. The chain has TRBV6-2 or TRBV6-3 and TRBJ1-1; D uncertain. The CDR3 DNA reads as TGTGCCAGCACTCCCCTCCTGCTGAACACTGAAGTTTTCTTT. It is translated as CASTPLLLNTEVFF.